Each of the 29 T cell receptor beta chains below was sequenced from the same sample in a study of response to subunit inactivated influenza vaccine. TCRdb re-called the RT-PCR reads through MiXCR, storing one row per CDR3 protein. The sample includes fewer than 600,000 distinct CDR3 sequences, around 7.9% seen only once; the top ten take around 13%. The specimen comprised PBMCs from blood, sampled less than 30 months after vaccination. These receptors were obtained from a man between 50 and 69 years old who received an inactivated influenza vaccine.

This clonotype was recorded at least ten times. The CDR3 is CSVEGGGKQYF. In DNA form, the CDR3 reads TGCAGTGTTGAAGGGGGAGGCAAGCAGTACTTC. The chain recombines TRBV20-1 with TRBJ2-7; D may correspond to TRBD1 or TRBD2 (6 bases each). Looked up from germline, CDR1 is DFQATT and CDR2 is SNEGSKA (reference sequence). This CDR3 has 11 amino acids. The V end lost 7 bases, the J end lost 8 bases, and 15 bases lay between the germline ends.

In regard to this clonotype: A much larger clone differs by one base, so this may be a read error. The rearrangement joins TRBV29-1 to TRBJ2-7; D possibly uses TRBD1 or TRBD2 (5 bases each). The CDR3 loop spans 15 amino acids. The V gene's germline CDR1 is SQVTM and CDR2 ANQGSEA. In nucleotides, the CDR3 is TGCAGCGCCGCCGGGACCCACCGTTCCTCCTACGAGAAGTACTTC. Amino acids: CSAAGTHRSSYEKYF.

The V and J genes are TRBV20-1 and TRBJ2-2; 7 nucleotides agree with TRBD2. The CDR3 extends over 14 amino acids. V trimming: 2 bases; J trimming: 5 bases; junction bases outside the gene matches: 5. Germline values: CDR1 DFQATT, CDR2 SNEGSKA (reference sequence). In DNA, the CDR3 is TGCAGTGCTAGAAGCCTAGCGGTTACCGGGGAGCTGTTTTTT. It codes for CSARSLAVTGELFF.

DNA for the CDR3: TGTGCCAGCAGCTTAGACAACCCGACCCAGTACTTC. It encodes CASSLDNPTQYF. The chain employs TRBV7-2 and TRBJ2-5; D is unclear. The CDR3 has 12 residues. Deletions cut 1 base from V and 7 bases from J, with 7 bases between. Germline V CDR1 and CDR2: SGHTA, FQGNSA.

The table lists this clonotype with many counts. V usage is TRBV29-1 and J usage is TRBJ2-7; no reliable D call. V lost 5 bases and J lost 4, with 12 bases in between. The CDR3 has 12 amino acids. Germline V gene lookup returns CDR1 SQVTM and CDR2 ANQGSEA. This CDR3 is CSVCFSKYEQYF. Written as DNA, the CDR3 is TGCAGCGTTTGTTTCAGTAAATACGAGCAGTACTTC.

J is TRBJ1-2 and V is TRBV20-1; no definite D call. Germline V lookup: CDR1 DFQATT, CDR2 SNEGSKA (reference sequence). V was clipped by 0 bases and J by 2 bases, with 13 bases between them. The CDR3 consists of 15 residues. CDR3 in DNA: TGCAGTGCTAGAGATCTACGTTTGGAGAACTATGGCTACACCTTC. Amino acid sequence: CSARDLRLENYGYTF.

This clonotype was detected only a few times. Here the CDR3 DNA reads TGTGCCAGCAGCTTAAGAGGGCGGGATTGGGCGCAGTATTTT. Its translation is CASSLRGRDWAQYF. The chain employs TRBV11-2 and TRBJ2-3, with a weak D call TRBD2 (6 bases). From germline, CDR1 is SGHAT and CDR2 FQNNGV. V shed 2 bases and J shed 10 bases, with 16 bases lying between them. CDR3 size: 14 residues. Looking up the rest from reference TRBV11-2 and TRBJ2-3 gives the full variable domain: EAGVAQSPRYKIIEKRQSVAFWCNPISGHATLYWYQQILGQGPKLLIQFQNNGVVDDSQLPKDRFSAERLKGVDSTLKIQPAKLEDSAVYLCASSLRGRDWAQYFGPGTRLTVL.

Many counts were recorded for this clonotype. The gene calls are TRBV29-1 and TRBJ2-6; D call uncertain. CDR1 is SQVTM, CDR2 ANQGSEA, per germline. V shed 5 bases and J shed 3 bases, with 8 bases lying between them. The CDR3 is 13 residues long. CDR3 protein: CSVWSLGANVLTF. DNA of the CDR3: TGCAGCGTTTGGTCCCTTGGGGCCAACGTCCTGACTTTC.

This clonotype was detected many times. V gene TRBV6-1 combines with J gene TRBJ2-2; TRBD1 matches at 9 bases. There are 15 residues in the CDR3. V was pared by 4 bases and J by 5 bases, with 5 bases of the junction left unmatched. Germline CDR1 reads MNHNS; CDR2 reads SASEGT. The CDR3 DNA reads as TGTGCCAGCAGTGCCGGGACAGGGTATACCGGGGAGCTGTTTTTT. Protein: CASSAGTGYTGELFF.

J is TRBJ2-5 and V is TRBV9; TRBD1 or TRBD2 may be the D gene (6 bases each). The V gene lost 4 bases and the J gene lost 5 bases, with 15 bases spanning the gap. This CDR3 has 14 residues. The germline V gene encodes CDR1 SGDLS and CDR2 YYNGEE. The CDR3 DNA is TGTGCCAGCAGCACTTCGACAGGAGGGGAGACCCAGTACTTC. Encoded protein: CASSTSTGGETQYF.

In its sample, this clonotype was seen a few times. The chain employs TRBV5-1 and TRBJ1-6, with D maybe TRBD1 (5 bases). The V and J ends lost 6 bases and 18 bases respectively, with 25 bases between them. The CDR3 has 14 residues. Looked up from germline, CDR1 is SGHRS and CDR2 is YFSETQ. As DNA, the CDR3 is TGCGCCAGCATACCCGGGGCCAGAGCAGGTATCCCCCACTTT. This encodes CASIPGARAGIPHF.

The chain carries TRBV7-9 and TRBJ2-1; D might be TRBD2 (6 bases). This CDR3 is built from 15 residues. V lost 1 base and J lost 7, with 14 bases in between. Germline V CDR1 and CDR2: SEHNR, FQNEAQ (reference sequence). CDR3 bases: TGTGCCAGCAGCTTAGGACCGGGAGTAATGAATGAGCAGTTCTTC. Protein product: CASSLGPGVMNEQFF.

There are many counts of this clonotype. V is TRBV10-1 and J is TRBJ2-2; TRBD1 matches at 7 bases. The germline CDR1 and CDR2 sequences are WNHNN and SYGVQD (reference sequence). The CDR3 loop spans 13 amino acids. The junction had 3 bases not matched to a gene; V was cut back by 9 bases and J by 2 bases. The CDR3 nucleotides are TGCGCCAGTGGGACAGCAAACACCGGGGAGCTGTTTTTT. This codes for CASGTANTGELFF.

In its sample, this clonotype was seen a few times. The V gene is TRBV20-1, the J gene TRBJ1-5, with 8 positions matching TRBD1. Per germline, CDR1 DFQATT and CDR2 SNEGSKA (reference sequence). Germline trimming cut 4 bases from V and 2 bases from J; bases unmatched to any gene: 7. The CDR3 is 15 residues long. As DNA, the CDR3 is TGCAGTGCTAAACAGGGGGTGGTGGGCAATCAGCCCCAGCATTTT. Translation gives CSAKQGVVGNQPQHF.

This clonotype has just a few counts. The chain carries TRBV9 and TRBJ2-1; D is perhaps TRBD2 (5 bases). Between the trimmed V and J ends, which lost 0 bases and 0 bases, there was a span of 10 bases. CDR1 is SGDLS, CDR2 YYNGEE, per germline. The CDR3 has 16 residues. For the CDR3, the DNA is TGTGCCAGCAGCGTAGTTAGCGTCGACTCCTACAATGAGCAGTTCTTC. Translated: CASSVVSVDSYNEQFF.

This clonotype was observed many times. J is TRBJ2-4 and V is TRBV29-1, with D hard to call. The CDR3 has 14 residues. The germline V gene encodes CDR1 SQVTM and CDR2 ANQGSEA. With 4 bases removed from V and 0 bases from J, the gap between germline ends came to 10 bases. For the CDR3, the DNA is TGCAGCGTTGTTCAGGATATAGCCAAAAACATTCAGTACTTC. This translates into CSVVQDIAKNIQYF.

This clonotype has ten or more counts. The rearrangement joins TRBV29-1 to TRBJ2-2; a possible D gene is TRBD2 (5 bases). This CDR3 is built from 12 residues. Per the germline V gene, CDR1 is SQVTM and CDR2 is ANQGSEA. Trimming removed 6 bases from V and 4 bases from J, with 9 bases in between. The CDR3 DNA reads TGCAGCGTCCGTGAGGGCACCGGGGAGCTGTTTTTT. Its translation: CSVREGTGELFF.

The sample holds a few counts of this clonotype. V usage is TRBV7-2 and J usage is TRBJ1-2, with 8 positions matching TRBD1. Germline-derived CDR1 and CDR2 are SGHTA and FQGNSA. V dropped 5 bases and J dropped 6; count of bases not matched to a gene: 11. This CDR3 is 15 amino acids long. The DNA of the CDR3 is TGTGCCAGCAGCCGTCGACAGGGGACTTATGATGGCTACACCTTC. It yields the protein CASSRRQGTYDGYTF.

This clonotype was observed a few times. One end of the junction is discordant with germline, which a read error may explain. This chain joins TRBV7-7 and TRBJ2-3; D is tentatively TRBD1 or TRBD2 (5 bases each). In germline, CDR1 is SSHAT, CDR2 FNYEAQ (reference sequence). The CDR3 covers 12 residues. The CDR3, as DNA: TGTGCTAGCAGCCCCGGGACCGGTACGCAGTATTTT. It yields the protein CASSPGTGTQYF.

This clonotype appeared a single time. This may come from a read error, since a much larger clone is one base off. The chain uses TRBV7-2 and TRBJ1-1; the D is unclear. V gave up 3 bases and J gave up 0 bases, with 8 bases separating them. Germline V CDR1 and CDR2: SGHTA, FQGNSA. This CDR3 comprises 14 residues. The CDR3 coding sequence is TGTGCCAGCAGCTTCAGCACGGTGAACACTGAAGCTTTCTTT. This codes for CASSFSTVNTEAFF.

This clonotype has at least ten counts. The chain has TRBV4-3 and TRBJ2-5; D is perhaps TRBD1 (5 bases). This CDR3 comprises 15 residues. Germline CDR1 reads LGHNA; CDR2 reads YSLEER. Trimming removed 4 bases at V and 5 bases at J, with 17 bases between. The CDR3: CASSPEIGHWETQYF. The CDR3 DNA is TGCGCCAGCAGCCCGGAAATAGGACATTGGGAGACCCAGTACTTC.

This clonotype was counted only a few times. The rearrangement links TRBV4-1 to TRBJ1-5; TRBD1 might be the D (6 bases). CDR1 and CDR2 from the germline V gene are MGHRA and YSYEKL. Trimming left V 4 bases short and J 3 bases short, with 13 bases between. The CDR3 has 15 residues. The chain's CDR3 is CASSPDRTTNQPQHF. CDR3 sequence (DNA): TGCGCCAGCAGCCCCGACAGGACTACCAATCAGCCCCAGCATTTT.

The CDR3 nucleotides read TGCAGCGCTGGAGCCGCCGGGGCCTCGGGGGAGCAGTACTTC. Amino acids: CSAGAAGASGEQYF. The chain couples TRBV29-1 to TRBJ2-7, with D tentatively TRBD1 or TRBD2 (5 bases each). CDR1 and CDR2 (germline): SQVTM, ANQGSEA. V lost 7 bases and J 7 bases, leaving 23 bases between the germline ends. This CDR3 has 14 residues.

This clonotype occurred many times. This chain joins TRBV20-1 and TRBJ2-1; possibly TRBD1 or TRBD2 for D (6 bases each). The CDR3 contains 13 residues. Between the trimmed V and J ends, which lost 8 bases and 3 bases, there was a span of 14 bases. Germline CDR1 is DFQATT and CDR2 is SNEGSKA (reference sequence). CDR3 in DNA: TGCAGTCCACAGGGACTCCTCTACAATGAGCAGTTCTTC. Amino acid sequence: CSPQGLLYNEQFF.

This clonotype was observed many times. The rearrangement joins TRBV7-2 to TRBJ2-3; D is undetermined. This CDR3 spans 11 amino acids. The germline gives CDR1 SGHTA, CDR2 FQGNSA. V lost 8 bases and J 5 bases, leaving 8 bases between the germline ends. Here the CDR3 DNA reads TGTGCCAGCTCTTACGGAGATACGCAGTATTTT. It yields the protein CASSYGDTQYF.

V usage is TRBV20-1 and J usage is TRBJ1-2; D is perhaps TRBD1 (6 bases). The V end lost 6 bases, the J end lost 4 bases, and 15 bases lay between the germline ends. The CDR3 contains 13 residues. CDR1 is DFQATT and CDR2 is SNEGSKA in the germline V gene (reference sequence). The CDR3 protein is CSAVRTEGYGYTF. For the CDR3, the DNA is TGCAGTGCCGTCCGGACAGAGGGCTATGGCTACACCTTC.

The rearrangement links TRBV6-2 or TRBV6-3 to TRBJ2-4; perhaps TRBD2 as D (6 bases). The CDR3 totals 13 residues. Trimming took off 6 bases at V and 1 base at J, with 7 bases between the two ends. Germline lookup yields CDR1 MNHEY and CDR2 SVGEGT. CDR3: CASSREAKNIQYF. The CDR3 region has the DNA TGTGCCAGCAGCCGGGAGGCCAAAAACATTCAGTACTTC.

The V gene is TRBV11-2, the J gene TRBJ2-7; 10 nucleotides match TRBD1. Per germline, CDR1 SGHAT and CDR2 FQNNGV. The junction had 7 bases not matched to a gene; V was cut back by 1 base and J by 7 bases. The CDR3 contains 15 residues. This chain's CDR3 is CASSLGLGQGHEQYF. DNA of the CDR3: TGTGCCAGCAGCTTAGGATTGGGACAGGGGCATGAGCAGTACTTC. Filled out from reference TRBV11-2 and TRBJ2-7, the complete variable domain reads EAGVAQSPRYKIIEKRQSVAFWCNPISGHATLYWYQQILGQGPKLLIQFQNNGVVDDSQLPKDRFSAERLKGVDSTLKIQPAKLEDSAVYLCASSLGLGQGHEQYFGPGTRLTVT.

The V and J genes are TRBV7-9 and TRBJ2-2; D call uncertain. The CDR3 is 15 residues long. V lost 5 bases and J 2 bases, leaving 12 bases between the germline ends. From germline, CDR1 is SEHNR and CDR2 FQNEAQ (reference sequence). The CDR3 protein is CASSQRRGNTGELFF. The CDR3 DNA reads TGTGCCAGCAGCCAGCGTCGAGGAAACACCGGGGAGCTGTTTTTT. The full variable domain, completed using reference TRBV7-9 and TRBJ2-2, is DTGVSQNPRHKITKRGQNVTFRCDPISEHNRLYWYRQTLGQGPEFLTYFQNEAQLEKSRLLSDRFSAERPKGSFSTLEIQRTEQGDSAMYLCASSQRRGNTGELFFGEGSRLTVL.